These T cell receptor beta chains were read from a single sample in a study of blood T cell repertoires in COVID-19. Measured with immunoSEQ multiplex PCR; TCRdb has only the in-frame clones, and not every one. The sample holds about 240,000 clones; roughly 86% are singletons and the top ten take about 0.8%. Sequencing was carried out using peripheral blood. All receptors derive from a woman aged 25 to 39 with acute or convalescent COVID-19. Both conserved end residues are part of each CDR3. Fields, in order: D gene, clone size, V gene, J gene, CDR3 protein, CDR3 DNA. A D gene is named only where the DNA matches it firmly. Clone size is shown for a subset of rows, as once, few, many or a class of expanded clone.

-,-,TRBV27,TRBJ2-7,CASSHRSEQYF,TGTGCCAGCAGTCACCGTAGCGAGCAGTACTTC
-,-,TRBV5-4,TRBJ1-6,CASSPRPSTGSPLHF,TGTGCCAGCAGCCCCCGACCCTCGACAGGTTCACCCCTCCACTTT
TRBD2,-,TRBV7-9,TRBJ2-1,CASSLSETSGWGAFF,TGTGCCAGCAGCTTATCCGAGACTAGCGGGTGGGGGGCATTCTTC
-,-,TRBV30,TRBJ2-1,CAWRGAGNPNEQFF,TGTGCCTGGAGGGGCGCAGGGAATCCCAATGAGCAGTTCTTC
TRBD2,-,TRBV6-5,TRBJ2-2,CASKLVSTSPGELFF,TGTGCCAGCAAGTTAGTTTCGACTAGCCCCGGGGAGCTGTTTTTT
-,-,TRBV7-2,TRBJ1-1,CASSLNQNMNTEAFF,TGTGCCAGCAGCTTAAATCAGAACATGAACACTGAAGCTTTCTTT
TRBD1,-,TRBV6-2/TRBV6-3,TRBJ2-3,CASSPWDRDPTDTQYF,TGTGCCAGCAGCCCTTGGGACAGAGATCCCACAGATACGCAGTATTTT
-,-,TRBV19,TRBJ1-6,CASSMLRGQNSPLHF,TGTGCCAGTAGTATGTTGAGAGGACAGAATTCACCCCTCCACTTT
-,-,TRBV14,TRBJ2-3,CASSLRDYTQYF,TGTGCCAGCAGCCTACGGGACTATACGCAGTATTTT
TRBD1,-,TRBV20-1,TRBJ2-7,CSASNGQGAIHEQYF,TGCAGTGCTAGTAACGGACAGGGAGCGATCCACGAGCAGTACTTC
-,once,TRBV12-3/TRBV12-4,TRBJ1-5,CASRRTDNQPQHF,TGTGCCAGCAGACGGACAGACAATCAGCCCCAGCATTTT
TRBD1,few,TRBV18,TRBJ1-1,CASSPATGGMNTEAFF,TGTGCCAGCTCACCCGCGACAGGGGGTATGAACACTGAAGCTTTCTTT
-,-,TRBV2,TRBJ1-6,CASSDSQVPSSYNSPLHF,TGTGCCAGCAGTGATTCTCAGGTCCCGAGCTCCTATAATTCACCCCTCCACTTT
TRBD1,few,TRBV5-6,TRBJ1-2,CASSERGDSPYGYTF,TGTGCCAGCAGCGAGAGAGGGGACAGCCCTTATGGCTACACCTTC
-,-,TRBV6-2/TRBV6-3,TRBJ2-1,CASSYSFRGEQFF,TGTGCCAGCAGTTACTCCTTCCGGGGAGAGCAGTTCTTC
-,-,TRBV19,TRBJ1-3,CASSEVRTASGNTIYF,TGTGCCAGTAGTGAGGTTAGGACTGCCTCGGGAAACACCATATATTTT
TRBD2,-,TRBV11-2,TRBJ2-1,CASSLLPGGPGEQFF,TGTGCCAGCAGCCTCCTTCCGGGAGGGCCGGGCGAGCAGTTCTTC
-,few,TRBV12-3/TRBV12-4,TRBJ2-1,CASSTTSYNEQFF,TGTGCCAGCAGTACTACTAGTTACAATGAGCAGTTCTTC
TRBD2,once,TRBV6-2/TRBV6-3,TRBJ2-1,CASSYSASGRASLNEQFF,TGTGCCAGCAGTTACTCGGCTAGCGGGAGGGCCTCCCTCAATGAGCAGTTCTTC
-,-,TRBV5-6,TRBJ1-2,CASSYWAQGYTF,TGTGCCAGCAGCTATTGGGCGCAGGGCTACACCTTC
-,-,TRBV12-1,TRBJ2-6,CARIGGAGANVLTF,TGTGCCAGGATCGGGGGTGCTGGGGCCAACGTCCTGACTTTC
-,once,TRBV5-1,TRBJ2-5,CASSSKYQETQYF,TGCGCCAGTTCGAGCAAGTACCAAGAGACCCAGTACTTC
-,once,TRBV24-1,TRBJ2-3,CATSVRGLTDTQYF,TGTGCCACCAGTGTACGGGGTCTCACAGATACGCAGTATTTT
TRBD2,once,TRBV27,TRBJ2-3,CASSLSRLAGGPDTQYF,TGTGCCAGCAGTTTATCGAGGCTAGCGGGAGGTCCAGATACGCAGTATTTT